This TCR beta chain was identified in a study of T-cell memory formation after mild COVID-19. Study-level information: TCR clusters were mostly confined to one donor each. Study observations and caveats: Pre-infection memory showed some responding clones, and this suggested that cross-reactive memory joined.

CDR1 and CDR2 (germline): SGHTA, FQGNSA. V lost 2 bases and J lost 9, with 16 bases in between. This CDR3 is built from 14 residues. TCRdb called the 5' RACE reads again in MiXCR, with one record for every CDR3 protein. The profile shows 400,000 to 500,000 distinct CDR3 sequences, more than 15% of them singletons. This clonotype has a handful of counts. Its target is not known. The gene calls are TRBV7-2 and TRBJ1-2; no clear D. This clonotype was sampled from a man between 18 and 35 years old who had mild COVID-19 (a few samples of this study predate the infection). Cell type and time point are not known. Sequencing used PBMCs or a T cell subset sorted from them (not recorded which). Here the CDR3 DNA reads TGTGCCAGCAGCTTACGGTATACAGATAGGAGCTACACCTTC. It yields the protein CASSLRYTDRSYTF.